The clone carrying this TCR beta chain has only a few counts. Its antigen remains unidentified. A library of TCRbeta sequences, prepared with unique molecular identifiers, was generated. TCRdb re-analysed the PCR reads in MiXCR, keeping a single row per CDR3 protein. The sample has approximately 270,000 distinct CDR3 sequences; around 25% are singletons. This specimen belongs to a study of T-cell reconstitution after alpha-beta-depleted transplantation in children. Overall study results and limits: Expanded graft clones numbering several hundred reportedly gave rise to alpha-beta T cells about two months after transplant. When one year had passed after transplant, most T-cell counts and diversity came from newly produced T cells. Some patients' high day-60 TCRbeta diversity was attributed to recipient cells surviving conditioning.

The CDR3 extends over 13 amino acids. The V end lost 4 bases, the J end lost 1 base, and 11 bases lay between the germline ends. Germline loops: CDR1 SQVTM, CDR2 ANQGSEA. J is TRBJ2-7 and V is TRBV29-1, with D maybe TRBD1 (6 bases). This clonotype was sampled from a female patient between 2 and 10 years old who had a stem cell transplant for congenital amegakaryocytic thrombocytopenia, so the T cells may come from the graft donor. The material was PBMCs, mostly from graft donor cells, obtained 360 days after TCRalphabeta/CD19-depleted stem cell transplant. Written as DNA, the CDR3 is TGCAGCGTTGTGGCAGGGGCGTCCTACGAGCAGTACTTC. Its protein is CSVVAGASYEQYF.